This T cell receptor beta chain was identified in a study of cytotoxic CD8 clonotypes in ibrutinib-treated CLL. Study information: For this cohort, patients were about a dozen relapsed/refractory and some 15 treatment-naive, while 17 to 18 were IGHV unmutated.

Study-wide findings and caveats: The study found public clonotypes uncommon, contracting or stable on treatment.

Here immunoSEQ multiplex PCR was the method, and the copy in TCRdb shows in-frame clones only, minus some. The table records roughly 58,000 clones, 54% of them present only once. In the case of this clone: Antigen specificity is unknown.

The clonotype comes from a human donor with chronic lymphocytic leukemia. The specimen was PBMCs, collected at disease progression, from a patient treated with ibrutinib.

The CDR3 spells CASSDDRTPIQETQYF. The DNA for the CDR3 is TGTGCCAGCAGTGATGACAGAACCCCTATCCAAGAGACCCAGTACTTC. The rearrangement links TRBV6-1 to TRBJ2-5; D perhaps matches TRBD1 (5 bases). CDR1 MNHNS and CDR2 SASEGT come from the germline V gene. Trimming stripped 3 bases from V and 1 base from J, with 15 bases between. CDR3 size: 16 residues.